This TCR beta chain was recovered during a study of cytotoxic CD8 clonotypes in ibrutinib-treated CLL (dated by TCRdb to 2020 to 2023). As for the study more broadly: The cohort had eleven to twelve relapsed/refractory and approximately 14 treatment-naive patients; roughly 17 were IGHV unmutated. On average, each sample had about 250,000 productive templates and almost 95,000 productive rearrangements. Longitudinal samples were available for about 30% of the roughly 90 trial participants. Response samples were taken after a median of about a year on treatment, ranging from roughly 6 to 36 months. Cryopreserved peripheral blood mononuclear cells were obtained before treatment, at response, and at either sustained remission or disease progression. All remission and progressive disease samples were collected while patients were still receiving ibrutinib. Responses were partial in 25 or so patients and complete in 2; after median about 70 months follow-up, 14 stayed in remission and about twelve progressed.

A MiSeq instrument was used for deep resolution sequencing, which targeted depths ranging from 1 in 1 million up to 1 in 200,000 T cells, with coverage averaging 10x for each clonotype. The immunoSEQ hsTCRB Kit was used to generate TCR beta libraries. The authors' pipeline ran thus. The data were analyzed with ImmunoSEQ Analyzer and ImmunoSEQ Data Assistant, and V, D and J gene assignments followed IMGT definitions. Clonality, which ranges from 0 to 1, was calculated as one minus the normalized Shannon entropy of productive rearrangement frequencies. Only overrepresented clonotypes making up at least 0.05% of the repertoire of each patient were included in the public clonotype analysis. Roughly 12 age-matched healthy donor repertoires from immuneACCESS were used as controls for clonality. What TCRdb holds here is the immuneACCESS table cut down to in-frame rearrangements. Part of the clones is not present; checked against another copy, under half of the missing clones reflect an unresolved V gene, and the others are unexplained. V and J calls and clone size are as listed in that table; D and trimming were resolved from the DNA. The sample contains about 130,000 clones, 70% to 80% of them found a single time. The ten largest make up 9.5% to 15% of the sample.

From cysteine to phenylalanine, the CDR3 is 15 amino acids long. The retained sequence is limited to the CDR3, 45 bases, with the frame set at the first base. Taken from the germline V gene (reference sequence), the CDR1 and CDR2 loops are SGHNT and YYREEE. V ends up 3 bases short and J 5 bases short, with an unmatched junction base count of 5. Results the study describes overall, beyond this receptor: At baseline, clonality was higher than in age-matched healthy donors and showed a strong correlation with circulating CD8+ T-cell counts. At ibrutinib response clonality went up, during sustained remission it held steady, and at progression it dropped back toward baseline. Sustained-remission and progressing patients did not have matched sampling times, and lymph node repertoires were not examined. Public clonotypes were rare and either shrank or stayed stable during treatment, and the rise in clonality at ibrutinib response reflected expansion of private clonotypes.

About this clone: Its antigen is still unknown. No much larger clone exists at a distance of one base, and base qualities are not known.

Sample time point, as interpreted from the label and publication: 12 months on ibrutinib. For TCR beta library preparation, approximately 2 micrograms of genomic DNA were isolated from cryopreserved PBMCs. Longitudinal blood samples from CLL patients receiving ibrutinib monotherapy were subjected to high-throughput TCR beta sequencing. The patients were enrolled in a single-center, open-label phase 2 trial of ibrutinib monotherapy. In this chain, TRBV5-4 is recombined with TRBJ2-3; TRBD2 aligns with 11 central bases. Specimen: PBMCs, collected after 12 months of ibrutinib treatment. This receptor was identified in a human donor with chronic lymphocytic leukemia. The CDR3 is CASSSTSGTVDTQYF. At the DNA level, the sequence is TGTGCCAGCAGCTCGACTAGCGGGACGGTAGATACGCAGTATTTT.